This is a list of T cell receptor beta chains from one sample in a study of beta chain features in type 1 diabetes. Measured with immunoSEQ multiplex PCR; TCRdb has only the in-frame clones, and not every one. Of about 650,000 clones detected, around an eighth appear once; the ten largest clones hold 0.095% to 0.15%. What was sequenced was naive CD4+ T cells from blood. The source of these receptors is a man in his thirties or forties with type 1 diabetes. The conserved cysteine and the conserved F or W are not part of the CDR3 here.

j_gene,len,v_gene,CDR3aa
TRBJ2-5,15,TRBV27,ASSFEQGVTGRRTQY
TRBJ2-7,15,TRBV5-1,ASSRAPRGNPFREEY
TRBJ2-2,13,TRBV5-6,ASSFEVTNTGELF
TRBJ2-1,14,TRBV5-1,ASSSRLAGSYNEQF
TRBJ2-1,14,TRBV9,ASSVAGTSGGNEQF
TRBJ2-7,13,TRBV19,ASSPREGSIYEQY
TRBJ1-1,14,TRBV4-3,ASSQETGTANTEAF
TRBJ1-1,12,TRBV18,ASSRGTAQGEAF
TRBJ2-7,12,TRBV19,ASSLNYGEDEQY
TRBJ1-2,14,TRBV4-3,ASSQDYRAGADGYT
TRBJ2-1,12,TRBV10-2,ASSERTGVNEQF
TRBJ2-1,12,TRBV28,ASLPGTGYNEQF
TRBJ2-2,14,TRBV27,ASRPLAGTSRGELF
TRBJ2-7,10,TRBV30,AWSASSHEQY
TRBJ2-3,14,TRBV6-6,ASSYRASGGVDTQY
TRBJ2-2,13,TRBV6-5,ASSRTSVYTGELF
TRBJ2-3,16,TRBV7-9,ASSLDVGLGRITDTQY
TRBJ1-5,12,TRBV2,ASSDRDGGQPQH
TRBJ1-1,13,TRBV4-3,ASSHVARRNTEAF
TRBJ1-3,11,TRBV7-2,ASSSDSGNTIY
TRBJ1-1,10,TRBV9,ASSVARGEAF
TRBJ2-5,14,TRBV5-1,ASSLSLGTGAETQY
TRBJ1-2,16,TRBV4-2,ASSSFQGRGNYTYGYT
TRBJ2-7,10,TRBV5-4,ASSFGYDEQY
TRBJ2-5,12,TRBV25-1,ASSVDSYQETQY
TRBJ1-4,13,TRBV21-1,ASNPTRVTNEKLF
TRBJ2-3,13,TRBV9,ASSVRSARTDTQY
TRBJ1-5,11,TRBV7-9,ASSFGGPGSKH
TRBJ1-6,12,TRBV4-3,ASSQDGNNSPLH
TRBJ1-5,12,TRBV18,ASSPRDGNQPQH
TRBJ1-1,10,TRBV5-1,ASSPGFTEAF
TRBJ2-1,13,TRBV28,ASTAGLLKANEQF
TRBJ1-2,13,TRBV6-6,ASSQRWGENYGYT
TRBJ2-7,14,TRBV7-8,ASSLVGTGSSYEQY
TRBJ2-5,13,TRBV28,ASSGADRSQETQY
TRBJ2-6,16,TRBV4-2,ASSQPLGAGSGANVLT
TRBJ1-6,13,TRBV2,ASSVSEGYNSPLH
TRBJ1-2,9,TRBV29-1,SVWREYGYT
TRBJ2-2,11,TRBV2,ASAKENTGELF
TRBJ2-5,13,TRBV7-7,ASSPNSGGQETQY
TRBJ1-6,15,TRBV9,ASSVVGMGSYNSPLH
TRBJ1-4,11,TRBV2,ASRLSGDEKLF
TRBJ2-3,13,TRBV7-2,ASSRPEGPTDTQY
TRBJ1-2,14,TRBV9,ASSSRGGGQDYGYT
TRBJ2-1,16,TRBV4-1,ASSQDRTVGGRTNEQF
TRBJ1-4,11,TRBV29-1,SVTGGANEKLF
TRBJ2-5,16,TRBV28,ASSLAGRQTNFQETQY
TRBJ2-3,13,TRBV7-2,ASVPQRGGRNTQY
TRBJ2-1,13,TRBV4-3,ASSQDVTAYNEQF
TRBJ2-1,15,TRBV4-3,ASSQHAYGTGGNEQF
TRBJ1-1,14,TRBV5-4,ASSLGAGEMNTEAF
TRBJ2-4,12,TRBV5-1,ASRQGLAKNIQY
TRBJ2-1,12,TRBV5-1,ASSLDGSVGEQF
TRBJ1-1,13,TRBV11-3,ASSTPGDGDTEAF